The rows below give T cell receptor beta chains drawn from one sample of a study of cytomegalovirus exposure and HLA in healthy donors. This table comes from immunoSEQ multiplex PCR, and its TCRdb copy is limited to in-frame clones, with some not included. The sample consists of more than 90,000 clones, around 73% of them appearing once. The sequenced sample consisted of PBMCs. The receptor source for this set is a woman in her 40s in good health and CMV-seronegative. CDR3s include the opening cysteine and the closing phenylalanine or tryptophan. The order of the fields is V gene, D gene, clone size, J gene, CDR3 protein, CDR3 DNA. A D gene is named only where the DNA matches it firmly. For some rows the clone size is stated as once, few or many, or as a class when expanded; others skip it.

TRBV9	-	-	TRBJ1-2	CASSVGTVNYGYTF	TGTGCCAGCAGCGTAGGGACAGTTAACTATGGCTACACCTTC
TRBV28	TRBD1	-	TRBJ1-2	CASSTGGRHGYTF	TGTGCCAGCTCCACAGGGGGACGACATGGCTACACCTTC
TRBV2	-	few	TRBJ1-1	CASSEARTDRTEAFF	TGTGCCAGCAGTGAAGCGCGGACAGATCGGACTGAAGCTTTCTTT
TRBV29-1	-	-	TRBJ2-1	CSAPRETTYNEQFF	TGCAGCGCCCCCCGGGAGACTACATACAATGAGCAGTTCTTC
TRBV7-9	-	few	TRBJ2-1	CASSPLTGSYNEQFF	TGTGCCAGCAGCCCCCTGACTGGGTCCTACAATGAGCAGTTCTTC
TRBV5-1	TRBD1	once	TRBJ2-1	CASRDRDNNEQFF	TGCGCCAGCAGGGACAGGGATAACAATGAGCAGTTCTTC
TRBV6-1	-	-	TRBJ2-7	CAHEGTFSYEQYF	TGTGCCCATGAAGGGACTTTCAGTTACGAGCAGTACTTC
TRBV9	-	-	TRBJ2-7	CASSVRVPGHHPYEQYF	TGTGCCAGCAGCGTAAGAGTACCGGGACACCATCCCTACGAGCAGTACTTC
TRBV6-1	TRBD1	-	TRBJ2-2	CASLQGSDTGELFF	TGTGCCAGTTTACAGGGGTCCGACACCGGGGAGCTGTTTTTT
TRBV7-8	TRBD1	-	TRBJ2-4	CASSLQDRGFGKNIQYF	TGTGCCAGCAGCTTACAGGACAGGGGATTCGGCAAAAACATTCAGTACTTC
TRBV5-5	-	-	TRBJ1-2	CASSLSGLGYGYTF	TGTGCCAGCAGCTTATCCGGACTAGGGTATGGCTACACCTTC
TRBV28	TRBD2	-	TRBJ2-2	CASSLHPSGRLTGELFF	TGTGCCAGCAGTTTACACCCCAGCGGGAGGCTCACCGGGGAGCTGTTTTTT
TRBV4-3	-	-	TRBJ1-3	CASSQGRASGNTIYF	TGCGCCAGCAGCCAAGGCAGGGCCTCTGGAAACACCATATATTTT
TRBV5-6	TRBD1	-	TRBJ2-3	CASSLPGQGSDTQYF	TGTGCCAGCAGCTTGCCGGGACAGGGGTCAGATACGCAGTATTTT
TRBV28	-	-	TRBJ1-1	CASSYRDRMRTEAFF	TGTGCCAGCAGTTACAGGGATAGAATGCGCACTGAAGCTTTCTTT
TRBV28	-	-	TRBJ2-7	CASSLILWEIGYEQYF	TGTGCCAGCAGTTTAATCTTGTGGGAGATTGGCTACGAGCAGTACTTC
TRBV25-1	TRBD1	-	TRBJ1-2	CASSTPRQGQGYTF	TGTGCCAGCAGTACCCCTCGACAGGGGCAAGGCTACACCTTC
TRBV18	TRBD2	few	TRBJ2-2	CASSPLAGGETGELFF	TGTGCCAGCTCACCTCTAGCGGGAGGAGAGACCGGGGAGCTGTTTTTT
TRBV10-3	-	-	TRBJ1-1	CAIGRDRANTEAFF	TGTGCCATCGGGCGAGACAGAGCGAACACTGAAGCTTTCTTT
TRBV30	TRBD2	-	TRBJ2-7	CACRGLAGRPYEQYF	TGTGCCTGCCGCGGCCTAGCGGGCCGCCCCTACGAGCAGTACTTC
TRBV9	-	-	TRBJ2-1	CASSVRSVSINEQFF	TGTGCCAGCAGCGTACGAAGCGTTTCTATCAATGAGCAGTTCTTC
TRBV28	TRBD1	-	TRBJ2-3	CASSARTGGTDTQYF	TGTGCCAGCAGTGCCAGGACAGGCGGCACAGATACGCAGTATTTT
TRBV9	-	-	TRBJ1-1	CASSVEGTGTEAFF	TGTGCCAGCAGCGTAGAAGGTACGGGCACTGAAGCTTTCTTT
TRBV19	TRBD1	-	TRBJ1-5	CASSGTALNQPQHF	TGTGCCAGTAGCGGGACAGCGTTAAATCAGCCCCAGCATTTT
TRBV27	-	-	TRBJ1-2	CASSLGSGLYGYTF	TGTGCCAGCAGTTTAGGGTCAGGTCTGTATGGCTACACCTTC
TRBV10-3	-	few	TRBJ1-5	CAISDGGQSQPQHF	TGTGCCATCAGTGATGGAGGTCAAAGTCAGCCCCAGCATTTT